The T cell receptor beta chain described here comes from a study of blood T cell repertoires in COVID-19. Study summary: There were acute and convalescent COVID-19 samples, and they came from the United States, Italy and Spain. T cells, B-cell-depleted T cells, or PBMCs provided the cDNA or gDNA that served as material.

In the original processing: How many nucleated cells were present was estimated from reference gene primer amplification. Profiled with immunoSEQ multiplex PCR; TCRdb holds only in-frame clones, not every one. V, J and clone size were drawn from that table, and D and trimming were deduced from the DNA. The repertoire includes around 140,000 clones, roughly 88% of them detected once, and approximately 10% sits in the top ten. The count of this clone is one. With V trimmed by 5 bases and J by 0 bases, 10 bases remained unmatched. The V gene's germline CDR1 is SGHVS and CDR2 FQNEAQ. This CDR3 spans 18 amino acids.

The V call is TRBV7-8, the J call TRBJ1-1; 12 bases are shared with TRBD1. This clonotype was sampled from a man in his fifties or sixties with acute or convalescent COVID-19. Material: peripheral blood. CDR3 loop: CASSQEAGQGAMNTEAFF. Written as DNA, the CDR3 is TGTGCCAGCAGCCAAGAAGCGGGACAGGGGGCCATGAACACTGAAGCTTTCTTT. The whole variable domain, remainder taken from reference TRBV7-8 and TRBJ1-1, is GAGVSQSPRYKVAKRGQDVALRCDPISGHVSLFWYQQALGQGPEFLTYFQNEAQLDKSGLPSDRFFAERPEGSVSTLKIQRTQQEDSAVYLCASSQEAGQGAMNTEAFFGQGTRLTVV.